Listed below are T cell receptor beta chains from one sample, sequenced in a study of CD8 T cells in ankylosing spondylitis. TCRdb processed the 5' RACE reads anew with MiXCR; each CDR3 protein has one entry. In the table there are approximately 250,000 distinct CDR3 sequences, 8% to 10% of which are singletons. The material sequenced was blood, either unsorted or a sorted T cell fraction (not recorded which). The source is a female donor with ankylosing spondylitis or in good health (not recorded which). CDR3s include the opening cysteine and the closing phenylalanine or tryptophan. The D gene is left open where the match is weak. Not every row has a clone size; where given, it reads once, few, many or a size class.

>TRBJ2-3|many|TRBV7-6|.
TGTGCCAGCAGCCTCAGGGTATCCACAGATACGCAGTATTTT
CASSLRVSTDTQYF
>TRBJ1-4|many|TRBV4-3|TRBD1
TGCGCCAGCAGCCAAGATGGGACAGGAGGAGAAAAACTGTTTTTT
CASSQDGTGGEKLFF
>TRBJ2-6|many|TRBV20-1|TRBD1
TGCAGTGCGGGACAAGGGGGCGCAATCTCTGGGGCCAACGTCCTGACTTTC
CSAGQGGAISGANVLTF
>TRBJ1-3|many|TRBV7-9|.
TGTGCCAGCAGCGCTACTGTTTCGAGAAACACCATATATTTT
CASSATVSRNTIYF
>TRBJ2-7|many|TRBV20-1|TRBD2
TGCAGTGCCCAGACCCCTAGCGGGAGGGCACGGGAGCAGTACTTC
CSAQTPSGRAREQYF
>TRBJ2-2|many|TRBV10-3|.
TGTGCCATCAGTGAGATCACCGGTACCGGGGAGCTGTTTTTT
CAISEITGTGELFF
>TRBJ1-1|many|TRBV9|.
TGTGCCAGCAGCGTAGGGGGGGGTGGCACTGAAGCTTTCTTT
CASSVGGGGTEAFF
>TRBJ2-2|many|TRBV4-2|TRBD2
TGTGCCAGCAGCCAAGGAACTAGCGGGGGGGACACCGGGGAGCTGTTTTTT
CASSQGTSGGDTGELFF
>TRBJ1-2|few|TRBV20-1|.
TGCAGTGCTTCGGACAGTAACTATGGCTACACCTTC
CSASDSNYGYTF
>TRBJ2-7|few|TRBV4-3|TRBD2
TGCGCCAGCAGCCAACGACTGACTAGCGGGAGGGCTTACGAGCAGTACTTC
CASSQRLTSGRAYEQYF
>TRBJ2-1|many|TRBV27|.
TGTGCCAGCAGTGTGGGTCTAAACCTCAATGAGCAGTTCTTC
CASSVGLNLNEQFF
>TRBJ2-1|many|TRBV5-1|.
TGCGCCAGCAGCTTCGAGGGAAACAATGAGCAGTTCTTC
CASSFEGNNEQFF
>TRBJ2-7|many|TRBV10-3|TRBD2
TGTGCCATCAATCGGGGAGGGAACGAGCAGTACTTC
CAINRGGNEQYF
>TRBJ1-4|many|TRBV5-5|.
TGTGCCAGCAGTCCCGTACCGACAGCTACAACTAATGAAAAACTGTTTTTT
CASSPVPTATTNEKLFF
>TRBJ2-3|.|TRBV18|.
TGTGCCAGCTCACTCCGATTAGCGCCGACTAACACAGATACGCAGTATTTT
CASSLRLAPTNTDTQYF
>TRBJ2-1|.|TRBV3-1|TRBD2
TGTGCCAGCAGCCTAGGACTAGCGGGACGCGAGCAGTTCTTC
CASSLGLAGREQFF
>TRBJ1-4|many|TRBV4-2|TRBD1
TGTGCCAGCAGCCAAACCGGGACAGGAGACGAAAAACTGTTTTTT
CASSQTGTGDEKLFF
>TRBJ2-1|many|TRBV7-2|.
TGTGCCAGCAGCTTAAGCCTAGCGACCTACAATGAGCAGTTCTTC
CASSLSLATYNEQFF
>TRBJ2-1|.|TRBV7-2|.
TGTGCCAGCAGCGCCGGGTCCCCCTCCTACAATGAGCAGTTCTTC
CASSAGSPSYNEQFF
>TRBJ1-2|many|TRBV27|.
TGTGCCAGCAGGGGCGCACATCGGGCAAACTATGGCTACACCTTC
CASRGAHRANYGYTF
>TRBJ1-5|.|TRBV7-9|TRBD1
TGTGCCAGCAGCGTCGGGACAGCCCAGCCCCAGCATTTT
CASSVGTAQPQHF
>TRBJ1-4|many|TRBV5-6|.
TGTGCCAGCAGCTCCACGGGGATGGGAAAACTGTTTTTT
CASSSTGMGKLFF
>TRBJ1-1|many|TRBV6-2/TRBV6-3|.
TGTGCCAGCAGTTACCCAATTCGAGCCATGAACACTGAAGCTTTCTTT
CASSYPIRAMNTEAFF
>TRBJ2-5|.|TRBV5-1|TRBD2
TGCGCCAGCAGGCATCCCCTAGGACTAGCGGGAGAGGTAGAGACCCAGTACTTC
CASRHPLGLAGEVETQYF
>TRBJ2-3|many|TRBV29-1|TRBD2
TGCAGCGTTGCTTTGCGGGAGGGATCATCGCAGTATTTT
CSVALREGSSQYF
>TRBJ2-7|many|TRBV13|.
TGTGCCAGCAGCTTCCGGGACGGGGCCTACGAGCAGTACTTC
CASSFRDGAYEQYF
>TRBJ2-7|many|TRBV20-1|.
TGCAGTGCTAGTGCCCCCGGGACTCCCGGGTACGAGCAGTACTTC
CSASAPGTPGYEQYF
>TRBJ2-2|many|TRBV20-1|.
TGCAGTGCGAGGTGGGCCGGGGAGCTGTTTTTT
CSARWAGELFF
>TRBJ2-1|many|TRBV3-1|TRBD2
TGTGCCAGCAGCCAAGATAGGCTAGCGGGAGCCAATGAGCAGTTCTTC
CASSQDRLAGANEQFF
>TRBJ2-7|many|TRBV5-1|.
TGCGCCAGCAGCTTAGACCTTCCGAGTAGCTCCTACGAGCAGTACTTC
CASSLDLPSSSYEQYF
>TRBJ1-2|many|TRBV6-5|.
TGTGCCAGCAGTACTCCTACCCAGGGTCGTGGCTACACCTTC
CASSTPTQGRGYTF
>TRBJ2-7|.|TRBV24-1|.
TGTGCCACCCCTCCTCTCGGGGGAAGCGGGTTATTCTACGAGCAGTACTTC
CATPPLGGSGLFYEQYF
>TRBJ1-1|few|TRBV7-9|.
TGTGCCAGCACCCGGGACACCCCCTACACTGAAGCTTTCTTT
CASTRDTPYTEAFF
>TRBJ2-7|many|TRBV18|.
TGTGCCAGCTCACCGGGCCAGGGAACCTACGAGCAGTACTTC
CASSPGQGTYEQYF
>TRBJ2-7|many|TRBV2|.
TGTGCCAGCTCCTCCGGGACACGGATTAGCGAGCAGTACTTC
CASSSGTRISEQYF
>TRBJ2-7|.|TRBV7-2|.
TGTGCCAGCAGCCCAGGGGTAGCGTACGAGCAGTACTTC
CASSPGVAYEQYF
>TRBJ2-6|once|TRBV20-1|TRBD2
TGCTGTGCTCGAAGGGCGGGAGCAAGCTCTGGGGCCAACGTCCTGACTTTC
CCARRAGASSGANVLTF
>TRBJ2-3|many|TRBV29-1|.
TGCAGCGTTGAAGATGGGGGCAGGCCACCTCTGGATACGCAGTATTTT
CSVEDGGRPPLDTQYF
>TRBJ2-2|many|TRBV28|.
TGTGCCAGCAGCCCCGGGGGGCTAAACACCGGGGAGCTGTTTTTT
CASSPGGLNTGELFF
>TRBJ2-3|many|TRBV10-3|.
TGTGCCATCGGGTATGTGGGACTCCCCAACACAGATACGCAGTATTTT
CAIGYVGLPNTDTQYF